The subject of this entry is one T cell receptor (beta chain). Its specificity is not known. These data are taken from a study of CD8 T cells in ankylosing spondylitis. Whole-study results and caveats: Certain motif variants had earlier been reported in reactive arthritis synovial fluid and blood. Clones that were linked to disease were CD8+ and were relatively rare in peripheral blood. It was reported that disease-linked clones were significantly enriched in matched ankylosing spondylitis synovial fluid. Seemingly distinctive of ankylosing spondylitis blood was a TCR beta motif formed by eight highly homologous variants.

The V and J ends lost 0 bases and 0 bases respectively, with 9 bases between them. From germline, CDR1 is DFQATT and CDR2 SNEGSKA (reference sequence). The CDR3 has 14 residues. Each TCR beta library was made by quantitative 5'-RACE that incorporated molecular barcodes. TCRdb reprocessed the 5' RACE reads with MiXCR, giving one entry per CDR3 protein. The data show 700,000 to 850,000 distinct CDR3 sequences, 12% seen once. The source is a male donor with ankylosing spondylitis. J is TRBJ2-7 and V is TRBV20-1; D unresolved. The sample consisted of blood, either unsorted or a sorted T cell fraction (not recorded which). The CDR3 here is CSARDPWTSYEQYF. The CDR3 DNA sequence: TGCAGTGCTAGAGATCCTTGGACCTCCTACGAGCAGTACTTC.